This TCR beta chain came from a study of CD8 T cells in ankylosing spondylitis. Study-level results: Blood of patients with ankylosing spondylitis appeared to be characterized by a TCR beta motif of 8 or 9 highly homologous variants. Some motif variants had been reported before (in reactive arthritis synovial fluid and blood).

The V gene lost 3 bases and the J gene lost 1 base, with 8 bases spanning the gap. The CDR3 consists of 14 residues. TCRdb fed the 5' RACE reads into MiXCR, producing one record per CDR3 protein. The table records roughly 260,000 distinct CDR3 sequences, 15% to 20% of them present only once. This clonotype was seen ten or more times. The antigen is not known. This chain uses TRBV12-3 or TRBV12-4 with TRBJ2-3; the D is unclear. Sequences were obtained from blood, either unsorted or a sorted T cell fraction (not recorded which). The receptor was isolated from a male donor with ankylosing spondylitis or in good health (not recorded which). The CDR3 loop is CASSFTLGTDTQYF. DNA of the CDR3: TGTGCCAGCAGTTTCACCCTTGGCACAGATACGCAGTATTTT.